The T cell receptor beta chain under discussion was sequenced for a study of blood T cell repertoires in COVID-19. Background on the study: Whether acute or convalescent, the COVID-19 samples came from the United States, Italy and Spain. From T cells, B-cell-depleted T cells, or PBMCs came the material, which was cDNA or gDNA.

This clone showed up just once. Here immunoSEQ multiplex PCR was the method, and the copy in TCRdb shows in-frame clones only, minus some. The table includes 20,000 or so clones, 70% to 90% detected once. The sequenced sample consisted of peripheral blood. The receptor comes from a woman over 75 with active or convalescent COVID-19.

The CDR3 DNA reads as TGTGCCAGCAGCCAGGTTACACAAGACAGCAACTACGAGCAGTACTTC. Its translation: CASSQVTQDSNYEQYF. The rearrangement links TRBV3-1 (or the pseudogene TRBV3-2) to TRBJ2-7; possible D gene TRBD1, 5 bases. The CDR3 sequence is 16 residues long. Trimming shortened V by 3 bases and J by 3 bases, and 18 bases separated the two germline ends. The germline gives CDR1 LGHDT, CDR2 YNNKEL (reference sequence).